The 26 T cell receptor beta chains below all came from one sample that was sequenced in a study of regulatory T cells in long-lasting Graves disease. Library construction for TCR beta used iRepertoire HTBI primers and Arm-PCR of CDR3 regions. Using its own MiXCR run on the multiplex PCR reads, TCRdb lists one record per CDR3 protein. The sample shows 400,000 or so distinct CDR3 sequences, roughly a quarter of them seen only once. Time point of the sample: persistent/refractory GD, antithyroid drugs over 5 years with positive TRAb. The TCR library was prepared using RNA isolated from PBMCs. This specimen was peripheral blood mononuclear cells (PBMCs), taken when the disease was refractory, from a patient treated with antithyroid drugs. The receptors come from a female donor with Graves disease.

This clonotype was seen only a few times. The chain has TRBV24-1 and TRBJ2-1; 10 positions match TRBD2. This CDR3 has 16 residues. CDR1 and CDR2 from the germline V gene are KGHDR and SFDVKD. V trimming: 4 bases; J trimming: 7 bases; junction bases outside the gene matches: 9. The CDR3: CATSEVAGGLRNEQFF. The DNA of the CDR3 is TGTGCCACCAGTGAGGTAGCGGGAGGACTACGGAATGAGCAGTTCTTC.

This clonotype has a handful of counts. The chain recombines TRBV29-1 with TRBJ1-2; no definite D call. V was pared by 0 bases and J by 4 bases, with 6 bases between. This CDR3 is built from 12 residues. Germline CDR1 reads SQVTM; CDR2 reads ANQGSEA. DNA of the CDR3: TGCAGCGTTGAAGACAAGTCCTATGGCTACACCTTC. Translation gives CSVEDKSYGYTF.

This clonotype was seen more than once but under ten times. This chain joins TRBV30 and TRBJ1-1; the D gene is possibly TRBD1 (6 bases). Germline V gene sequence: CDR1 GTSNPN, CDR2 SVGIG (reference sequence). The CDR3 spans 14 residues. Between the trimmed V and J ends, which lost 5 bases and 0 bases, there was a span of 13 bases. The CDR3 nucleotides read TGTGCCTGGGGTACAGGGACTGTGAACACTGAAGCTTTCTTT. Its translation is CAWGTGTVNTEAFF.

This clonotype appeared a single time. A read error may be the cause here, since a much bigger clone is one base away. The CDR3 sequence is CGAPKTVNTEAFF. The DNA for the CDR3 is TGCGGTGCACCTAAAACAGTGAACACTGAAGCTTTCTTT. The V call is TRBV20-1, the J call TRBJ1-1; no definite D call. Per germline, CDR1 DFQATT and CDR2 SNEGSKA (reference sequence). The CDR3 extends over 13 amino acids.

This chain links TRBV30 with TRBJ2-6; 8 bases map to TRBD1. V trimming: 3 bases; J trimming: 0 bases; junction bases outside the gene matches: 7. Germline V gene lookup returns CDR1 GTSNPN and CDR2 SVGIG (reference sequence). This CDR3 has 17 amino acids. In nucleotides, the CDR3 is TGTGCCTGGAGAGCCGACAGGGGTTCCTCTGGGGCCAACGTCCTGACTTTC. Protein sequence: CAWRADRGSSGANVLTF.

The V call is TRBV29-1, the J call TRBJ2-7; 9 nucleotides agree with TRBD1. Germline CDR1 is SQVTM and CDR2 is ANQGSEA. V shed 4 bases and J 4 bases; nucleotides not matched to a gene: 5. The CDR3 consists of 13 residues. CDR3 in amino acids: CSVGGGTGYEQYF. The CDR3 bases are TGCAGCGTTGGGGGCGGGACAGGGTACGAGCAGTACTTC.

The table lists this clonotype with many counts. The chain has TRBV2 and TRBJ2-7, with 14 positions matching TRBD2. CDR1 SNHLY and CDR2 FYNNEI come from the germline V gene. After removal of 10 bases from V and 4 bases from J, the junction contained 15 bases not matched to a gene. The CDR3 runs 17 residues. The CDR3 is CAIQGTSGSIIPYEQYF. The CDR3 nucleotides are TGTGCCATACAGGGGACTAGCGGGAGCATCATCCCTTACGAGCAGTACTTC.

This clonotype was recorded many times. The rearrangement links TRBV25-1 to TRBJ1-6; perhaps TRBD1 as D (5 bases). Trimming took off 1 base at V and 10 bases at J, with 14 bases between the two ends. CDR1 and CDR2 (germline): MGHDK, SYGVNS. CDR3 length equals 15 residues. CDR3 sequence: CASSESAGRGSPLHF. The CDR3 DNA sequence: TGTGCCAGCAGTGAATCCGCAGGGCGAGGATCACCCCTCCACTTT.

In this sample, this clonotype turned up a few times. The genes are TRBV12-3 or TRBV12-4 and TRBJ2-2; no definite D call. There are 16 residues in the CDR3. Trimming removed 6 bases from V and 6 bases from J, with 20 bases in between. DNA of the CDR3: TGTGCCAGCAGCAGATCCTCGACACCTTATCCCGGGGAGCTGTTTTTT. It yields the protein CASSRSSTPYPGELFF.

This clonotype was detected many times. The chain combines TRBV20-1 with TRBJ2-7; D is unresolved. This CDR3 is built from 14 residues. CDR1 is DFQATT and CDR2 is SNEGSKA in the germline V gene (reference sequence). V was cut by 1 base and J by 1 base, with 11 bases left in between. In nucleotides, the CDR3 is TGCAGTGCTAGAGCAGTCGGGTCGTCCTACGAGCAGTACTTC. It translates to CSARAVGSSYEQYF.

The chain has TRBV5-1 and TRBJ2-7; 10 positions agree with TRBD1. This CDR3 spans 16 amino acids. Losses at the gene ends were 3 bases for V and 3 bases for J; bases not matched to a gene: 9. Germline V gives CDR1 SGHRS, CDR2 YFSETQ. The CDR3 nucleotides read TGCGCCAGCAGCTGGGACTGGACAGGGGGAGGCTACGAGCAGTACTTC. Protein sequence: CASSWDWTGGGYEQYF.

This sequence joins TRBV6-1 and TRBJ1-1; possibly TRBD1 for D (6 bases). Looked up from germline, CDR1 is MNHNS and CDR2 is SASEGT. Trimming took off 5 bases at V and 0 bases at J, with 13 bases between the two ends. The CDR3 has 15 amino acids. The CDR3 nucleotides read TGTGCCAGCAGTCCGGGACAAAAAATGAACACTGAAGCTTTCTTT. This translates into CASSPGQKMNTEAFF.

Many counts were recorded for this clonotype. The rearrangement uses TRBV19 and TRBJ1-2, with 7 bases identical to TRBD1. CDR1 is LNHDA, CDR2 SQIVND, per germline (reference sequence). The CDR3 totals 16 residues. Trimming at V came to 6 bases and at J to 4 bases, leaving 14 bases not matched to a gene. In nucleotides, the CDR3 is TGTGCCAGTAGCCGGGAGACAGGGAGCAGTATCTATGGCTACACCTTC. The encoded protein is CASSRETGSSIYGYTF.

The chain employs TRBV7-2 and TRBJ2-2; weak D call: TRBD2 (5 bases). The germline V gene encodes CDR1 SGHTA and CDR2 FQGNSA. The CDR3 sequence is 13 residues long. Trimming pared 5 bases from V and 7 bases from J, leaving 11 bases between. The CDR3 coding sequence is TGTGCCAGCAGCCCCAACGGGGACGGGGAGCTGTTTTTT. Translated, it gives CASSPNGDGELFF.

The chain recombines TRBV29-1 with TRBJ1-4, with D possibly being TRBD1 (5 bases). The CDR3 contains 14 residues. Germline V lookup: CDR1 SQVTM, CDR2 ANQGSEA. The ends were cut back, 5 bases at V and 0 bases at J, with 10 bases in the middle. The CDR3 reads CSVTDRATNEKLFF. The CDR3 region has the DNA TGCAGCGTTACAGACAGAGCAACTAATGAAAAACTGTTTTTT. Full variable domain (missing parts from reference TRBV29-1 and TRBJ1-4): SAVISQKPSRDICQRGTSLTIQCQVDSQVTMMFWYRQQPGQSLTLIATANQGSEATYESGFVIDKFPISRPNLTFSTLTVSNMSPEDSSIYLCSVTDRATNEKLFFGSGTQLSVL.

About this clonotype: Being one base from a much bigger clone, this may be a read error. V and J are TRBV10-3 and TRBJ2-2; 7 bases fit TRBD1. This CDR3 has 16 residues. CDR1 and CDR2 from the germline V gene are ENHRY and SYGVKD. This CDR3 is CAIKIRDSENTGELVF. The CDR3 coding sequence is TGTGCCATCAAGATACGGGACAGTGAAAACACCGGGGAGCTGGTTTTT.

This clonotype was seen a few times. The rearrangement uses TRBV6-1 and TRBJ2-2, with 9 bases that match TRBD2. This CDR3 region has 19 residues. V lost 6 bases to trimming and J lost 6 bases; unmatched junction nucleotides: 20. Germline values: CDR1 MNHNS, CDR2 SASEGT. The DNA of the CDR3 is TGTGCCAGCAGCTCCAGGAGTCCCAAAGCGGGAGGCCCGGCCGGGGAGCTGTTTTTT. Translated, it gives CASSSRSPKAGGPAGELFF.

This clonotype has more than one count but fewer than ten. The rearrangement links TRBV6-1 to TRBJ1-2; D is possibly TRBD1 (5 bases). V dropped 6 bases and J dropped 0 bases, with 14 bases sitting between them. The CDR3 extends over 15 amino acids. CDR1 is MNHNS and CDR2 is SASEGT in the germline V gene. The CDR3 DNA reads as TGTGCCAGCAGACTAGACAGTTATCCTAACTATGGCTACACCTTC. Protein sequence: CASRLDSYPNYGYTF.

This clonotype was seen only a few times. This rearrangement joins TRBV20-1 to TRBJ2-7, with D possibly matching TRBD1 (6 bases). The CDR3 contains 13 residues. The germline V and J ends were trimmed by 7 bases and 0 bases, with 13 bases remaining between them. In germline, CDR1 is DFQATT, CDR2 SNEGSKA (reference sequence). CDR3 loop: CSGSDSFSYEQYF. CDR3 DNA: TGCAGTGGATCGGACAGCTTCTCCTACGAGCAGTACTTC.

In its sample, this clonotype was seen a few times. The chain is built from TRBV2 and TRBJ2-1; tentatively, D is TRBD2 (6 bases). This CDR3 region has 17 residues. Germline V gene data show CDR1 as SNHLY and CDR2 as FYNNEI. V was clipped by 2 bases and J by 5 bases, with 19 bases between them. This CDR3 is CASSELQPGLPNNEQFF. Written as DNA, the CDR3 is TGTGCCAGCAGTGAACTTCAACCGGGACTCCCGAACAATGAGCAGTTCTTC. Variable domain in full (rest from reference TRBV2 and TRBJ2-1): EPEVTQTPSHQVTQMGQEVILRCVPISNHLYFYWYRQILGQKVEFLVSFYNNEISEKSEIFDDQFSVERPDGSNFTLKIRSTKLEDSAMYFCASSELQPGLPNNEQFFGPGTRLTVL.

V gene TRBV6-1 combines with J gene TRBJ2-7; D unclear. The CDR3 contains 12 residues. CDR1 is MNHNS, CDR2 SASEGT, per germline. Trimming took 10 bases from V and 0 from J, leaving 10 bases between them. The CDR3 sequence is CATRTGSYEQYF. The CDR3 bases are TGTGCCACCAGGACGGGCTCCTACGAGCAGTACTTC.

In its sample, this clonotype was seen a few times. This chain links TRBV7-2 with TRBJ2-7; unclear D gene. The CDR3 is 14 residues long. With 1 base removed from V and 3 bases from J, the gap between germline ends came to 10 bases. Germline CDR1 SGHTA, CDR2 FQGNSA. CDR3 residues: CASSLVPWRYEQYF. The CDR3 nucleotides read TGTGCCAGCAGCTTAGTTCCATGGCGCTACGAGCAGTACTTC.

This clonotype was seen ten or more times. CDR3 in amino acids: CASSYGQGPNQPQHF. CDR3 nucleotide sequence: TGTGCCAGCAGTTACGGGCAGGGCCCCAATCAGCCCCAGCATTTT. The V call is TRBV6-5, the J call TRBJ1-5, with a possible D match to TRBD1 (5 bases). CDR1 and CDR2 (germline): MNHEY, SVGAGI. V was clipped by 2 bases and J by 3 bases, with 11 bases between them. This CDR3 region has 15 residues.

The sample holds many counts of this clonotype. The J gene is TRBJ1-5, the V gene TRBV28, with D possibly TRBD1 on 6 matching bases. The CDR3 runs to 17 residues. Looked up from germline, CDR1 is MDHEN and CDR2 is SYDVKM. V was shortened by 6 bases and J by 6 bases, with 24 bases between the two germline ends. CDR3 protein: CASSSPGTQGSSQPQHF. The CDR3 DNA is TGTGCCAGCAGCTCACCGGGAACACAGGGTTCCAGTCAGCCCCAGCATTTT.

The chain carries TRBV6-2 or TRBV6-3 and TRBJ1-5, with D hard to call. This CDR3 region has 15 residues. V was trimmed by 6 bases and J by 0 bases, leaving 12 bases between them. The germline gives CDR1 MNHEY, CDR2 SVGEGT. For the CDR3, the DNA is TGTGCCAGCAGACGCGTGGCAGATAGCAATCAGCCCCAGCATTTT. This gives the protein CASRRVADSNQPQHF.

This clonotype came up many times. The gene calls are TRBV28 and TRBJ1-1, with TRBD1 matching 9 bases. CDR3 size: 15 residues. Germline CDR1 reads MDHEN; CDR2 reads SYDVKM. V lost 4 bases and J lost 8; bases outside the gene matches: 11. DNA for the CDR3: TGTGCCAGCAGTTCCCCAGGTACAGGGGGCTTAGAAGCTTTCTTT. This sequence encodes CASSSPGTGGLEAFF.